Following are 5 T cell receptor beta chains from one sample sequenced in a study of metastatic and nonmetastatic thyroid tumors. Thyroid surgery took place with no prior treatment in any patient. From the PCR reads, TCRdb re-called clones with MiXCR. The sample carries 30,000 to 40,000 clones, under 25% recorded once. Sequenced sample: tumor tissue. The receptor source for this set is a male donor with papillary thyroid cancer or a benign thyroid nodule (not recorded which). Some clones in this sample may be carry-over from other donors' samples.

This clone has a handful of counts. This chain uses TRBV6-1 with TRBJ2-3; D possibly corresponds to TRBD2 (5 bases). Germline lookup yields CDR1 MNHNS and CDR2 SASEGT. Trimming cost V 7 bases and J 2 bases, with 16 bases left between them. The CDR3 is 15 residues long. CDR3 region: CASTPLCGLTDTQYF. The CDR3, as DNA: TGTGCCAGCACTCCTCTCTGCGGGCTCACAGATACGCAGTATTTT.

This clone was observed at least ten times. This CDR3 is CASSLDIPGYSQPQHF. The CDR3 DNA is TGTGCCAGCAGCTTAGACATTCCAGGGTACAGTCAGCCCCAGCATTTT. This chain uses TRBV7-8 with TRBJ1-5; D possibly corresponds to TRBD1 (5 bases). Germline CDR1 is SGHVS and CDR2 is FQNEAQ. There are 16 residues in the CDR3. Trimming pared 1 base from V and 6 bases from J, leaving 16 bases between.

This chain connects TRBV27 to TRBJ2-3; 12 nucleotides line up with TRBD2. The CDR3 consists of 16 residues. Trimming cost V 6 bases and J 1 base; bases outside gene matches: 5. Germline CDR1 and CDR2: MNHEY and SMNVEV (reference sequence). The CDR3 DNA follows: TGTGCCAGCAGCCCAAGACTAGCGGGAGGCACAGATACGCAGTATTTT. It translates to CASSPRLAGGTDTQYF.

There are many counts of this clone. The chain carries TRBV30 and TRBJ1-2, with D perhaps TRBD1 (5 bases). V lost 4 bases, J lost 2 bases, and 11 bases lay in between. Germline values: CDR1 GTSNPN, CDR2 SVGIG (reference sequence). This CDR3 has 13 residues. The CDR3 DNA reads as TGTGCCTGGACCCGGGACGGAAACTATGGCTACACCTTC. This gives the protein CAWTRDGNYGYTF.

This clone appeared a single time. This chain connects TRBV5-1 to TRBJ2-1, with TRBD2 matching 7 bases. The CDR3 length is 14 residues. V shed 3 bases, J shed 5 bases, and the junction held 5 bases outside the gene matches. The germline V gene encodes CDR1 SGHRS and CDR2 YFSETQ. This CDR3 is CASSSWTRHNEQFF. In nucleotides, the CDR3 is TGCGCCAGCAGCTCCTGGACTAGACACAATGAGCAGTTCTTC.